This T cell receptor (beta chain) is from a study of T cells in Graves' hyperthyroidism and ophthalmopathy. Whole-study results and caveats: In blood, most of the thyroid clonotypes expanded above 0.001 were also present.

Concerning this clonotype: As yet, its antigen is unknown.

Using RNA transcripts as the source, TCR beta CDR3 regions were amplified. The TCR CDR3 was amplified in a first-round RT-PCR using the HTBI primer set. TCRdb used MiXCR to reprocess the multiplex PCR reads, holding one entry per CDR3 protein. The sample includes around 430,000 distinct CDR3 sequences, more than 13% of them seen just once. J lost 10 bases, V lost 4 bases, and 15 bases had no gene match. Per the germline V gene, CDR1 is KGHSH and CDR2 is LQKENI. This CDR3 is 18 amino acids long. The sequence came from a woman aged 25 to 39 with Graves' hyperthyroidism. This chain uses TRBV18 with TRBJ2-2, with 13 nucleotides matching TRBD2. The sequenced material came from blood. The CDR3 loop is CASSRTSGSPGVQPELFF. The CDR3 DNA follows: TGTGCCAGCTCACGGACTAGCGGGAGTCCCGGGGTCCAGCCGGAGCTGTTTTTT. The full variable domain, completed using reference TRBV18 and TRBJ2-2, is NAGVMQNPRHLVRRRGQEARLRCSPMKGHSHVYWYRQLPEEGLKFMVYLQKENIIDESGMPKERFSAEFPKEGPSILRIQQVVRGDSAAYFCASSRTSGSPGVQPELFFGEGSRLTVL.